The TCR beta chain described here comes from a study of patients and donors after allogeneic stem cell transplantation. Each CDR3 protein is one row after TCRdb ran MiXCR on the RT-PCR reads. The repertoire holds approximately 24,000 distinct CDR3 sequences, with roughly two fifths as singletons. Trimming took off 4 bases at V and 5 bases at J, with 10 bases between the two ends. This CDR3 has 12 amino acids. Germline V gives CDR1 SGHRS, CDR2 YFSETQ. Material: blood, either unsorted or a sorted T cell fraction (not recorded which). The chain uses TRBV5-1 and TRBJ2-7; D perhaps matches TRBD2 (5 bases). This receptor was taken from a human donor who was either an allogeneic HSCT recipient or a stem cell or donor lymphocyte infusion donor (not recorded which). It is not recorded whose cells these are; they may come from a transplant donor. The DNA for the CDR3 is TGCGCCAGCAGCCCCCGGCGGGACGAGCAGTACTTC. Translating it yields CASSPRRDEQYF.